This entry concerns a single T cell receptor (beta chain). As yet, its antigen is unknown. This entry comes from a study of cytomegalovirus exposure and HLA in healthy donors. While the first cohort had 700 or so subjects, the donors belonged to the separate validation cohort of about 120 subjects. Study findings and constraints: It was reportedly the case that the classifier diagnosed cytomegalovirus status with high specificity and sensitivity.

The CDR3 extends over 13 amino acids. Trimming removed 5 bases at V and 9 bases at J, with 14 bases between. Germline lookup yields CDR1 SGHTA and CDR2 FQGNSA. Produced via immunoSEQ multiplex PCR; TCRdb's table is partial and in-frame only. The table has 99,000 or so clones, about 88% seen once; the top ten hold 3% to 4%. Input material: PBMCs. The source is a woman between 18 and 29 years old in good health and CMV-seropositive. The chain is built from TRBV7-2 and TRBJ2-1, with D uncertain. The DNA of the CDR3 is TGTGCCAGCAGCCTCAACCCCACGGGTGAGCAGTTCTTC. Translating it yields CASSLNPTGEQFF.